One T cell receptor beta chain is described in this entry. Antigen: not known. This specimen includes other DNA sequences encoding the same CDR3. Germline V gene data show CDR1 as KGHSH and CDR2 as LQKENI. V was pared by 3 bases and J by 0 bases, with 5 bases between. CDR3 length: 14 residues. This specimen comes from a study of T cell responses to AZD1222 COVID-19 vaccine. General study results and limits: Unmutated variant regions reportedly attract nearly half of all spike-specific TCRs. Increases in Spike-specific TCR breadth and depth were seen after two AZD1222 doses. Donor demographics were predominantly white British with a female majority; clonal diversity may be underestimated.

The protocol was immunoSEQ multiplex PCR, while the TCRdb copy is restricted to in-frame clones and leaves out a portion. The sample lists roughly 180,000 clones, over 85% occurring once. The gene calls are TRBV18 and TRBJ1-4; D not resolved. The TCR originated in an adult who received the MenACWY meningococcal vaccine as a control. Material: peripheral blood, obtained 28 days after the second dose of the MenACWY control vaccine. Written as DNA, the CDR3 is TGTGCCAGCTCACCGCTGGCAACTAATGAAAAACTGTTTTTT. It encodes CASSPLATNEKLFF.